The T cell receptor (beta chain) under discussion was sequenced for a study of early T cells in non-severe SARS-CoV-2 infection. The wider study: Investigators sequenced bulk RNA drawn from unsorted whole blood, and chains remained unpaired.

This CDR3 comprises 15 residues. The V and J ends lost 1 base and 0 bases respectively, with 5 bases between them. CDR1 and CDR2 (germline): SGDLS, YYNGEE. On this clonotype: What it binds is not known.

Points from the study as a whole: Matches to VDJdb favored anti-spike CD8 responses and missed private and CD4 specificities.

The protocol attached unique molecular identifiers to individual cDNA molecules. Each CDR3 protein is one row after TCRdb ran MiXCR on the 5' RACE reads. The data show around 40,000 distinct CDR3 sequences, 4.5% to 7.5% seen once. The specimen sequenced was whole blood. The J gene is TRBJ2-6, the V gene TRBV9, with D unclear. The clonotype originates from an adult who was a healthcare worker with PCR-confirmed SARS-CoV-2 infection or an uninfected control (not recorded which). In DNA form, the CDR3 reads TGTGCCAGCAGCGTAACGCGCTCTGGGGCCAACGTCCTGACTTTC. It specifies CASSVTRSGANVLTF.